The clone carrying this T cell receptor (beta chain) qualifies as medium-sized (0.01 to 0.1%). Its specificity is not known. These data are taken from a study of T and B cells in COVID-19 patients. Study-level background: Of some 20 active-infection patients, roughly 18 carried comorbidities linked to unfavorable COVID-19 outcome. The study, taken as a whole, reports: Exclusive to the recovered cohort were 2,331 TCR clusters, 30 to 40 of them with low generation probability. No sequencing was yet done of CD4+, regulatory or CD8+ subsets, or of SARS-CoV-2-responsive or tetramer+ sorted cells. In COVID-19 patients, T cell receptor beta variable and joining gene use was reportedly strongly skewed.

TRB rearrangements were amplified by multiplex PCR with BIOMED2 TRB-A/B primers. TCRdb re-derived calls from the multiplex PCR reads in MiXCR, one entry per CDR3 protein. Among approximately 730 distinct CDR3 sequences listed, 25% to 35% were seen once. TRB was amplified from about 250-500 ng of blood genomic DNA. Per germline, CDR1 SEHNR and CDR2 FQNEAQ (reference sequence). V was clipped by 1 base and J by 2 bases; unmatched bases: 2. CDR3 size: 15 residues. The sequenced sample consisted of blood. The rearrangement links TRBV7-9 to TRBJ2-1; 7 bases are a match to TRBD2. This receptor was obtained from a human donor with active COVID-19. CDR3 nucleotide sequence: TGTGCCAGCAGCTTAGTTCGGGGGGCCTACAATGAGCAGTTCTTC. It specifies CASSLVRGAYNEQFF.